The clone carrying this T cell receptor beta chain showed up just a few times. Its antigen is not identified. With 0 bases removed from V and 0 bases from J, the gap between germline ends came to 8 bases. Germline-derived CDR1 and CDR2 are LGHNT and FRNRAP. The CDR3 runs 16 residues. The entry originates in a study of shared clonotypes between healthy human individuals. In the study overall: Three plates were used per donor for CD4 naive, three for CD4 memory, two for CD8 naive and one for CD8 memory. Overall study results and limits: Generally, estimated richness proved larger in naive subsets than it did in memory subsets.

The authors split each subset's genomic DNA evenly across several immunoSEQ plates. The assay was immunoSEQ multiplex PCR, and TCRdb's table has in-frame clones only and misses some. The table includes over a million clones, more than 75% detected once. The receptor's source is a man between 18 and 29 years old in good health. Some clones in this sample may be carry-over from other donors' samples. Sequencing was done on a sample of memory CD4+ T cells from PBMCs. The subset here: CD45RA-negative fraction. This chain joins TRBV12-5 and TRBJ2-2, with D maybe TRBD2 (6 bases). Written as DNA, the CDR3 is TGTGCTAGTGGTTTGGTGGGAGGAGCGAACACCGGGGAGCTGTTTTTT. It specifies CASGLVGGANTGELFF.